This TCR beta chain was observed in a study of T cell responses to AZD1222 COVID-19 vaccine (dated by TCRdb to about 2021). Regarding the complete study: Because spike-specific TCR depth and breadth did not differ between the two schedules, AZD1222 recipients who got a second dose at roughly 4 weeks were pooled with those who got a second dose at roughly 12 weeks. TCR sequencing covered over 230 trial participants: 200 to 220 given two doses of AZD1222 and 26 given two doses of MenACWY control vaccine. Trial participants were enrolled by age into 18-55, 56-69 and 70-plus year subgroups, with about 150, 27 and 61 TCR-sequenced participants respectively. What the work shows at the level of the full study, not this receptor alone: Epitopes outside the regions mutated in the B.1.351 and B.1.1.7 variants were reportedly recognized by nearly half of the unique spike-specific TCRs. Participants were mostly white British and included more females than males, and it was suggested by the authors that clonal diversity may have been underestimated. Spike-specific TCR breadth and depth rose significantly after two AZD1222 doses compared with day 0 and with MenACWY recipients. The vaccine-associated CD4 TCRs covered the entire spike protein, and the dominant responses fell in regions 160-218 and 743-854. Conclusions about previously exposed vaccinees are limited because only a handful of AZD1222 recipients were SARS-CoV-2 seropositive at baseline. Because no day 14 peak-response samples were available, repertoires were characterized only after the peak T cell response. The 56-69-year group was small, and its depth increase did not reach significance, likely because of low power.

The time point label, read with the paper, signifies: baseline before first vaccination. Vaccinee samples were obtained from the UK trials COV001 and COV002, which included a single-blind randomized controlled phase 2/3 trial of AZD1222 (ChAdOx1 nCoV-19) in healthy adults. Trial participant PBMC samples were collected at day 0 and day 28 after the second dose for TCRbeta chain sequencing. In the case of this clone: This receptor's antigen is unknown. The sample holds no much larger clone one base away, and base qualities are not on file.

The CDR3 regions of human TCRbeta chains were analyzed by immunosequencing. Per the authors' processing: Repertoire TCRs were checked for matches against a reference library of SARS-CoV-2-specific TCRs that had been generated using the MIRA antigen-specificity platform. Breadth was defined as the fraction of unique TCRs that were SARS-CoV-2-associated, and depth was defined as the fraction of total T cells that were SARS-CoV-2-associated. Each spike-specific TCR was assigned to its reactive spike region and to a CD4 or CD8 class using the MIRA data. Log10-transformed breadth and depth values were compared by one-way ANOVA with Sidak's multiple comparisons tests. Drawn from immuneACCESS, this table holds only the in-frame rearrangements with V and J called that TCRdb kept. Clones are partly lost; checked studies trace under half to an unresolved V gene and leave the rest unexplained. V and J calls and clone size are copied from that table; D and trimming were computed from the DNA. The sample contains about 150,000 clones, under 95% of them found a single time. The top ten constitute about 4.6% of the sample.

The CDR3 sequence holds 14 residues, the cysteine and phenylalanine included. Only the CDR3 DNA is retained, 42 bases long and in frame from the first base. Between the V and J ends, shortened by 3 bases and 4 bases respectively, the junction contains 12 bases. Sequences MNHNS (CDR1) and SASEGT (CDR2) are obtained from the germline V gene. This sequence originates from an adult in good health. The source material was peripheral blood, sampled on day 0 of AZD1222 vaccination. The chain employs TRBV6-1 and TRBJ1-2; possibly the D gene is TRBD1, per 6 matching bases. The CDR3 reads as follows: CASSDRGRSYGYTF. The nucleotide sequence is TGTGCCAGCAGTGACAGGGGAAGGAGCTATGGCTACACCTTC.